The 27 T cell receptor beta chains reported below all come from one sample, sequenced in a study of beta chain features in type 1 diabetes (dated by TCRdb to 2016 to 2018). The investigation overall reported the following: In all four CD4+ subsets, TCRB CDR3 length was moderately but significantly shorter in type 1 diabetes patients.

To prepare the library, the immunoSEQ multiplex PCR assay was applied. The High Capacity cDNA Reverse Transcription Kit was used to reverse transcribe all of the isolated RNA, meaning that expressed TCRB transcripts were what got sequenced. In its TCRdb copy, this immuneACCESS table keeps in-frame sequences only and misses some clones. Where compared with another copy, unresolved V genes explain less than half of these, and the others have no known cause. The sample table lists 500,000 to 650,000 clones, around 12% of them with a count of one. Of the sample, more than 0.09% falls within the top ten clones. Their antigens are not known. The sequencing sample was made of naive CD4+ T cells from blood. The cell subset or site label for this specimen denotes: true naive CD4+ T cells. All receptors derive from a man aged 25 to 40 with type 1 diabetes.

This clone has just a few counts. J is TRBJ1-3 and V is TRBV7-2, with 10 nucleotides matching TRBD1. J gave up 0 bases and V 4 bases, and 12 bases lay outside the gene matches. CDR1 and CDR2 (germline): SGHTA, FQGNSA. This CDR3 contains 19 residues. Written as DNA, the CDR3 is TGTGCCAGCAGCTCAAATTCGGGGACAGGGGCCGTCTCTGGAAACACCATATATTTT. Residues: CASSSNSGTGAVSGNTIYF.

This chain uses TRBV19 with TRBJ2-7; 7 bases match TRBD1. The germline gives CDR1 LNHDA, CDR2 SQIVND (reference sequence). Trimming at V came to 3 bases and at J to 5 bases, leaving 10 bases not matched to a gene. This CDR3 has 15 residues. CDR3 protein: CASSISDRASNEQYF. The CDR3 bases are TGTGCCAGTAGTATCTCCGACAGGGCATCGAACGAGCAGTACTTC.

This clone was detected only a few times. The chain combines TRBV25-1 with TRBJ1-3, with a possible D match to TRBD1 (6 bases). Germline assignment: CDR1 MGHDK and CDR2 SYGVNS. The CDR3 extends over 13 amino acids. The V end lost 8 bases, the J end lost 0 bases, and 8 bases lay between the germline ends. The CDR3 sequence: CASQGISGNTIYF. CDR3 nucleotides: TGTGCCAGCCAGGGGATCTCTGGAAACACCATATATTTT.

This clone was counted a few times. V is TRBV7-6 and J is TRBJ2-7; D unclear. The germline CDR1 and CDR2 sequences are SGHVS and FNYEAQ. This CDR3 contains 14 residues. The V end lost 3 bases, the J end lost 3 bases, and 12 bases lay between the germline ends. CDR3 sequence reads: CASSFRRAGYEQYF. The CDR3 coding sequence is TGTGCCAGCAGCTTTCGTCGGGCAGGCTACGAGCAGTACTTC.

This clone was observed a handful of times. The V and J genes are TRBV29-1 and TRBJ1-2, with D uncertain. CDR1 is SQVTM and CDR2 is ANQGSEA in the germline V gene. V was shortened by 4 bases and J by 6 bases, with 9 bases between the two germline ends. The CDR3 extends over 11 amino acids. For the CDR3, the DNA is TGCAGCGTTGCGAGGGATCATGGCTACACCTTC. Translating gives CSVARDHGYTF.

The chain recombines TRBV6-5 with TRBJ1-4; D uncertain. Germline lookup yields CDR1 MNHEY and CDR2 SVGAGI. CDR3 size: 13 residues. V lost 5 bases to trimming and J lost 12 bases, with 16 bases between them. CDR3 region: CASSRTGAMELFF. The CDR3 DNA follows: TGTGCCAGCAGTCGCACGGGCGCGATGGAACTGTTTTTT.

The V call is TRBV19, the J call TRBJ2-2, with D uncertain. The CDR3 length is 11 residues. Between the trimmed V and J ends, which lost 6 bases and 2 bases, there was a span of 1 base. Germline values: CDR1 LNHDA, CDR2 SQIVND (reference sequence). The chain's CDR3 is CASSNTGELFF. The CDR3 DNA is TGTGCCAGTAGCAACACCGGGGAGCTGTTTTTT.

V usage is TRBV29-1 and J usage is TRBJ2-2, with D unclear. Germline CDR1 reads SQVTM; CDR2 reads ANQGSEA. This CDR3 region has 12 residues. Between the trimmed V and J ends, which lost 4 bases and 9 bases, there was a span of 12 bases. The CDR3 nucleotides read TGCAGCGTTGCGGTGAGGCCTAGGGAGCTGTTTTTT. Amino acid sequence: CSVAVRPRELFF.

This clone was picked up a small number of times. In nucleotides, the CDR3 is TGTGCCTGGAGTGTAGGAACAGGAATTAATGAAAAACTGTTTTTT. Its translation: CAWSVGTGINEKLFF. This sequence joins TRBV30 and TRBJ1-4; weak D call: TRBD1 (5 bases). CDR1 GTSNPN and CDR2 SVGIG come from the germline V gene (reference sequence). Trimming removed 0 bases at V and 4 bases at J, with 12 bases between. The CDR3 is made up of 15 amino acids.

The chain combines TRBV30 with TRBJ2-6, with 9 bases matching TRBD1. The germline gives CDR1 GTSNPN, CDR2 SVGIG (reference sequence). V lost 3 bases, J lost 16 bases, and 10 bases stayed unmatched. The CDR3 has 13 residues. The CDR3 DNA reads TGTGCCTGGAGGAAGGACAGGGGAGGGGAACTGACTTTC. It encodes CAWRKDRGGELTF.

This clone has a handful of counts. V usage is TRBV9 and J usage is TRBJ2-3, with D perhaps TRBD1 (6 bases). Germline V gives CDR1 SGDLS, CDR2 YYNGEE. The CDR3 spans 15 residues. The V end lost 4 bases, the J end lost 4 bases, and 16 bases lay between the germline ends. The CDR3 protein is CASSLAQGPSDTQYF. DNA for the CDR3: TGTGCCAGCAGCCTTGCGCAGGGGCCGTCAGATACGCAGTATTTT.

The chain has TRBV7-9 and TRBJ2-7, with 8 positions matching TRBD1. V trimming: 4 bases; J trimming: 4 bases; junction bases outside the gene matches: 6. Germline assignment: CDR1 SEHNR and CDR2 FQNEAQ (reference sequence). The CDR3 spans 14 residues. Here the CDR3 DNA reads TGTGCCAGCAGCTACAGGGGGACAGGATACGAGCAGTACTTC. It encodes CASSYRGTGYEQYF.

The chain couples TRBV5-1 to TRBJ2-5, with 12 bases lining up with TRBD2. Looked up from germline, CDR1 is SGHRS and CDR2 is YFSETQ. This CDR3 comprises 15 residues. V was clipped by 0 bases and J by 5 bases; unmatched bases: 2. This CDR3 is CASSLVGTSGETQYF. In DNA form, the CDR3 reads TGCGCCAGCAGCTTGGTCGGGACTAGCGGGGAGACCCAGTACTTC.

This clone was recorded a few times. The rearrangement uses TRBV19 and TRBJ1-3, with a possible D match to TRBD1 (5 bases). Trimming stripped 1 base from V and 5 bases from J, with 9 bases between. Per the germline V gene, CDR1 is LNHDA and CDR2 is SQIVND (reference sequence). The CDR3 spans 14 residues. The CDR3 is CASSIGRERNTIYF. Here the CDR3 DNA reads TGTGCCAGTAGTATAGGCAGGGAAAGAAACACCATATATTTT.

CDR3 in amino acids: CASSSPTRGPGDTQYF. Written as DNA, the CDR3 is TGTGCCAGCAGTTCCCCAACCCGGGGGCCGGGAGATACGCAGTATTTT. This chain links TRBV28 with TRBJ2-3; D tentatively fits TRBD1 or TRBD2 (6 bases each). The CDR3 has 16 amino acids. Germline CDR1 reads MDHEN; CDR2 reads SYDVKM. V dropped 4 bases and J dropped 5 bases, with 19 bases sitting between them.

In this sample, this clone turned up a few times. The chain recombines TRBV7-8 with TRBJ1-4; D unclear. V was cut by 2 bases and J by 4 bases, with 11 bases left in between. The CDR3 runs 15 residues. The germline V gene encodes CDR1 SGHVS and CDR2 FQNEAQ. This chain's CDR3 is CASSLRGLSNEKLFF. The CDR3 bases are TGTGCCAGCAGCTTACGAGGGCTTAGTAATGAAAAACTGTTTTTT.

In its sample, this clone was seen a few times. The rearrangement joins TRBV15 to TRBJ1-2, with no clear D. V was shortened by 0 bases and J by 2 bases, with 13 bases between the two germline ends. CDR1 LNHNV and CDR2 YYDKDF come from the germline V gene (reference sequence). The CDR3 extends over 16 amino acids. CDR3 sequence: CATSRDSRSLNYGYTF. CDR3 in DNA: TGTGCCACCAGCAGAGATAGCAGGTCCCTAAACTATGGCTACACCTTC.

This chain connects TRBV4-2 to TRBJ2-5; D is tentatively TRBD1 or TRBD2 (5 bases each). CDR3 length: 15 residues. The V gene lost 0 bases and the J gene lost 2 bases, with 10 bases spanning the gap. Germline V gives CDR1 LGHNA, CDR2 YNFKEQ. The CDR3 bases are TGTGCCAGCAGCCAAGATTTCGGGGCGCAAGAGACCCAGTACTTC. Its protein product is CASSQDFGAQETQYF.

The CDR3 DNA is TGTGCCAGCAGCCAAGAACAGGGACGGGCTTCACCCCTCCACTTT. It encodes CASSQEQGRASPLHF. The genes are TRBV7-9 and TRBJ1-6; the D gene is possibly TRBD1 (6 bases). The CDR3 extends over 15 amino acids. The V end lost 5 bases, the J end lost 9 bases, and 17 bases lay between the germline ends. The V gene's germline CDR1 is SEHNR and CDR2 FQNEAQ (reference sequence).

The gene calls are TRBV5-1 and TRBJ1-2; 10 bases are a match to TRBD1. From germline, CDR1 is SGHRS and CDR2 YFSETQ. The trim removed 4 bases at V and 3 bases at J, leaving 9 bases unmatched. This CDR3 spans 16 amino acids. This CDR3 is CASSQTGTGVYYGYTF. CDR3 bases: TGCGCCAGCAGCCAAACCGGGACAGGGGTCTACTATGGCTACACCTTC.

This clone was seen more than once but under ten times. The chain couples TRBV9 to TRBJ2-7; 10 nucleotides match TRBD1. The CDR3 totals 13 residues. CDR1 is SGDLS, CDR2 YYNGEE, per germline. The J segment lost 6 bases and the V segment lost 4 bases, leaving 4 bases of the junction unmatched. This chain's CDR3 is CASSSRQGAEQYF. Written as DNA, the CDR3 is TGTGCCAGCAGCTCTCGACAGGGGGCCGAGCAGTACTTC.

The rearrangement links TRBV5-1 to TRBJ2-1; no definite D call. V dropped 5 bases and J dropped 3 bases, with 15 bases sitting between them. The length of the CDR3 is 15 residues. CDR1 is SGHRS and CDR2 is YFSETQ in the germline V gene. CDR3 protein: CASRKDVTLYNEQFF. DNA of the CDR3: TGCGCCAGCAGAAAGGACGTAACACTCTACAATGAGCAGTTCTTC.

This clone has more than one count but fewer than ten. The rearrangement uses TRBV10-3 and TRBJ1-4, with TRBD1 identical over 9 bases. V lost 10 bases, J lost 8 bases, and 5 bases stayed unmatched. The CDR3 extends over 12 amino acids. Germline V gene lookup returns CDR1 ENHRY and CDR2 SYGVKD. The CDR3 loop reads CATTGGEEKLFF. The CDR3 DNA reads TGTGCCACTACAGGGGGCGAGGAAAAACTGTTTTTT.

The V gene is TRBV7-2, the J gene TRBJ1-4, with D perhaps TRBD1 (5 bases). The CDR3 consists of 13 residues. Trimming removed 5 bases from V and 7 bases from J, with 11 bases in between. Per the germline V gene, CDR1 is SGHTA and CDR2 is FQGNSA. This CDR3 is CASSRGRSEKLFF. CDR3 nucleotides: TGTGCCAGCAGCCGGGGGAGGAGTGAAAAACTGTTTTTT. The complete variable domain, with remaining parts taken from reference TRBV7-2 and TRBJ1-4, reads GAGVSQSPSNKVTEKGKDVELRCDPISGHTALYWYRQSLGQGLEFLIYFQGNSAPDKSGLPSDRFSAERTGGSVSTLTIQRTQQEDSAVYLCASSRGRSEKLFFGSGTQLSVL.

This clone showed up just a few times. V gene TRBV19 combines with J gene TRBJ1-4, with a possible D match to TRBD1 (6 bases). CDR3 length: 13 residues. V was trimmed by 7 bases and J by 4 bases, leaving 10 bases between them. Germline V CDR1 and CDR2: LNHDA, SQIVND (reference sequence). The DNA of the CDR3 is TGTGCCAGTAATCCCAGGGGTAATGAAAAACTGTTTTTT. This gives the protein CASNPRGNEKLFF.

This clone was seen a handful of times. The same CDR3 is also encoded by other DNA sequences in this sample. The CDR3 reads CASSLEETQYF. The CDR3 DNA sequence: TGTGCCAGCAGCTTAGAAGAGACCCAGTACTTC. The rearrangement links TRBV11-2 to TRBJ2-5; D gene unclear. CDR1 is SGHAT and CDR2 is FQNNGV in the germline V gene. V was shortened by 0 bases and J by 4 bases, with 0 bases between the two germline ends. The CDR3 consists of 11 residues.

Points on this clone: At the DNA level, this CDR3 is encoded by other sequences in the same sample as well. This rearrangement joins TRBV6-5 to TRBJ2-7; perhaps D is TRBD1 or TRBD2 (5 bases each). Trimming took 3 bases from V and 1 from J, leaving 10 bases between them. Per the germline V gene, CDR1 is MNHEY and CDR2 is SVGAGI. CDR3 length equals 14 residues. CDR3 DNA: TGTGCCAGCAGTTATGCGAGGGGATCCTACGAGCAGTACTTC. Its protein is CASSYARGSYEQYF.